Listed here is a single TCR beta chain. The repertoire was sequenced with immunoSEQ multiplex PCR; TCRdb's copy has only in-frame clones and lacks some. The repertoire consists of almost 50,000 clones, with over 65% occurring once and the leading ten covering around 9.4%. The data originate from a study of blood T cell repertoires in COVID-19. Whole-study context: The United States, Italy and Spain provided the acute and convalescent COVID-19 samples. Nucleic acid was either cDNA or gDNA, and it came from T cells, B-cell-depleted T cells, or PBMCs.

CDR3 length: 17 amino acids. With 4 bases removed from V and 2 bases from J, the gap between germline ends came to 19 bases. Looked up from germline, CDR1 is SGHDT and CDR2 is YYEEEE. This sequence originates from a woman aged 70-85 years with acute or convalescent COVID-19. V gene TRBV5-6 combines with J gene TRBJ2-1; TRBD2 might be the D (6 bases). The sequenced sample consisted of peripheral blood. The CDR3: CASSQGGPAVTYNEQFF. For the CDR3, the DNA is TGTGCCAGCAGCCAGGGAGGCCCAGCGGTGACCTACAATGAGCAGTTCTTC. Using reference TRBV5-6 and TRBJ2-1 for the parts outside the CDR3, the full variable domain is DAGVTQSPTHLIKTRGQQVTLRCSPKSGHDTVSWYQQALGQGPQFIFQYYEEEERQRGNFPDRFSGHQFPNYSSELNVNALLLGDSALYLCASSQGGPAVTYNEQFFGPGTRLTVL.